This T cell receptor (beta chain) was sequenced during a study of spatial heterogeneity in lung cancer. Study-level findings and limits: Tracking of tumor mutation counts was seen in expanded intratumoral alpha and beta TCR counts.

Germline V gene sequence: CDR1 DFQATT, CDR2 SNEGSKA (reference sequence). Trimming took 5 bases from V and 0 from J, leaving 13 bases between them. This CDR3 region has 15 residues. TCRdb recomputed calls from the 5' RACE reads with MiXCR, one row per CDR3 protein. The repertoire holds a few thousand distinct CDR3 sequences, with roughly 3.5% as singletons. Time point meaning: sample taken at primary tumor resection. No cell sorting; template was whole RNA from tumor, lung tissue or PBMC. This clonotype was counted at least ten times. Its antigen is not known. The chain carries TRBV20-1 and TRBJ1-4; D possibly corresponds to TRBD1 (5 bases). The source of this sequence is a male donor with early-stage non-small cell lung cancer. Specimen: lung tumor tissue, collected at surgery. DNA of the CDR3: TGCAGTGCTCTAGACAGTTCCACAACTAATGAAAAACTGTTTTTT. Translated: CSALDSSTTNEKLFF.